Below, 31 T cell receptor beta chains from the same sample are listed, as sequenced in a study of T cell responses to AZD1222 COVID-19 vaccine. Using immunoSEQ multiplex PCR, the repertoire was profiled, and TCRdb retains in-frame clones only, with some absent. The sample contains fewer than 150,000 clones, 88% of which appear only once. The material sequenced was peripheral blood, taken 28 days after the second AZD1222 dose. Receptors originate from an adult who received the AZD1222 COVID-19 vaccine.

This clone was seen once. The V call is TRBV9, the J call TRBJ2-1, with 8 bases aligning to TRBD2. The CDR3 loop spans 13 amino acids. After removal of 3 bases from V and 8 bases from J, the junction contained 4 bases not matched to a gene. Germline V lookup: CDR1 SGDLS, CDR2 YYNGEE. This chain's CDR3 is CASSAGGADEQFF. The DNA for the CDR3 is TGTGCCAGCAGCGCCGGGGGGGCCGATGAGCAGTTCTTC.

The rearrangement links TRBV11-3 to TRBJ1-1; possible D gene TRBD1, 5 bases. The V end lost 7 bases, the J end lost 7 bases, and 22 bases lay between the germline ends. The length of the CDR3 is 15 residues. Germline V gene data show CDR1 as SGHNT and CDR2 as YENEEA. The CDR3 spells CASKVSGDATGEAFF. CDR3 DNA: TGTGCCAGCAAGGTTTCGGGGGACGCAACAGGTGAAGCTTTCTTT.

The CDR3 loop reads CASTTGNTEAFF. The CDR3 coding sequence is TGTGCCAGTACGACAGGGAACACTGAAGCTTTCTTT. The rearrangement links TRBV19 to TRBJ1-1; a possible D gene is TRBD1 (6 bases). Germline loops: CDR1 LNHDA, CDR2 SQIVND (reference sequence). This CDR3 has 12 residues. V dropped 7 bases and J dropped 1 base, with 7 bases sitting between them.

This chain links TRBV3-1 (or the pseudogene TRBV3-2) with TRBJ1-1, with D possibly being TRBD1 (6 bases). CDR1 LGHDT and CDR2 YNNKEL come from the germline V gene (reference sequence). The CDR3 loop spans 13 amino acids. V lost 1 base and J lost 8, with 11 bases in between. This CDR3 reads CASSQVSRGEAFF. CDR3 coding DNA: TGTGCCAGCAGCCAAGTGAGCAGGGGAGAAGCTTTCTTT.

This clone appeared a few times. V and J are TRBV2 and TRBJ1-2; D is perhaps TRBD1 (5 bases). The CDR3 is made up of 12 amino acids. V lost 3 bases and J lost 4, with 6 bases in between. Germline CDR1 SNHLY, CDR2 FYNNEI. The DNA of the CDR3 is TGTGCCAGCAGTGACAGGGCCTATGGCTACACCTTC. Its protein is CASSDRAYGYTF.

The chain carries TRBV12-5 and TRBJ2-1; the match to TRBD2 covers 14 bases. Per the germline V gene, CDR1 is LGHNT and CDR2 is FRNRAP. V gave up 0 bases and J gave up 9 bases; unmatched junction bases: 4. The CDR3 is 16 amino acids. CDR3 amino acids: CASGLVGLAGEVEQFF. The CDR3 DNA reads as TGTGCTAGTGGTTTGGTGGGACTAGCGGGAGAAGTTGAGCAGTTCTTC.

The chain uses TRBV5-8 and TRBJ1-1; D remains unclear. V lost 0 bases and J lost 5, with 11 bases in between. Germline CDR1 and CDR2: SGHTS and YDEGEE. This CDR3 contains 14 residues. The CDR3 loop is CASSLDTVGTEAFF. CDR3 sequence (DNA): TGTGCCAGCAGCTTGGACACAGTAGGGACTGAAGCTTTCTTT. Full variable domain (remainder filled in from reference TRBV5-8 and TRBJ1-1): EAGVTQSPTHLIKTRGQQATLRCSPISGHTSVYWYQQALGLGLQFLLWYDEGEERNRGNFPPRFSGRQFPNYSSELNVNALELEDSALYLCASSLDTVGTEAFFGQGTRLTVV.

The chain is built from TRBV9 and TRBJ1-2; TRBD1 might be the D (5 bases). V dropped 0 bases and J dropped 4 bases, with 19 bases sitting between them. The CDR3 spans 17 residues. The germline V gene has CDR1 SGDLS and CDR2 YYNGEE. The CDR3 protein is CASSVDPGQSGGYGYTF. The CDR3 DNA reads TGTGCCAGCAGCGTAGACCCAGGCCAGTCCGGGGGCTATGGCTACACCTTC.

This chain links TRBV4-2 with TRBJ1-4, with D unclear. The germline CDR1 and CDR2 sequences are LGHNA and YNFKEQ. This CDR3 is built from 12 residues. V lost 0 bases, J lost 11 bases, and 7 bases lay in between. The CDR3 nucleotides are TGTGCCAGCAGCCAAGAGGCGGGTAAACTGTTTTTT. Encoded protein: CASSQEAGKLFF.

The rearrangement links TRBV6-5 to TRBJ2-1, with 11 bases fitting TRBD2. Trimming took 6 bases from V and 7 from J; bases not matched to a gene: 8. Germline lookup yields CDR1 MNHEY and CDR2 SVGAGI. The CDR3 is made up of 15 amino acids. The CDR3 nucleotides are TGTGCCAGCAGCACCACTAGCGGGAGTAGAAATGAGCAGTTCTTC. This sequence encodes CASSTTSGSRNEQFF.

The rearrangement links TRBV5-1 to TRBJ1-2; 7 nucleotides agree with TRBD1. Germline V lookup: CDR1 SGHRS, CDR2 YFSETQ. The CDR3 has 14 amino acids. Trimming removed 6 bases from V and 8 bases from J; junction bases left unmatched: 13. The CDR3 is CASTTGALDLGYTF. The DNA of the CDR3 is TGCGCCAGCACAACAGGGGCCCTAGATTTAGGCTACACCTTC.

The J gene is TRBJ2-2, the V gene TRBV21-1; the tabulated D call, TRBD2, remains unverified against the DNA. TRBV21-1 constitutes a pseudogene. This CDR3 has 17 residues. The CDR3 DNA reads as TGTGCCAGCAGCTATAACTTCCGGGGGGCGAACACCGGGGAGCTGTTTTTT. Amino acids: CASSYNFRGANTGELFF.

This clone was picked up a small number of times. The CDR3 sequence: CASSFGDTQYF. The CDR3 DNA sequence: TGCGCCAGCAGCTTTGGAGATACGCAGTATTTT. This chain uses TRBV5-1 with TRBJ2-3, with D uncertain. The germline V and J ends were trimmed by 2 bases and 5 bases, with 3 bases remaining between them. The CDR3 runs to 11 residues. Germline lookup yields CDR1 SGHRS and CDR2 YFSETQ.

The gene calls are TRBV7-9 and TRBJ1-1; D not resolved. CDR1 is SEHNR and CDR2 is FQNEAQ in the germline V gene (reference sequence). V was shortened by 5 bases and J by 0 bases, with 7 bases between the two germline ends. CDR3 length: 13 residues. CDR3 sequence: CASSGLMNTEAFF. The CDR3 DNA reads TGTGCCAGCAGCGGACTCATGAACACTGAAGCTTTCTTT.

V gene TRBV5-6 combines with J gene TRBJ2-3; D uncertain. Trimming pared 1 base from V and 1 base from J, leaving 4 bases between. The germline CDR1 and CDR2 sequences are SGHDT and YYEEEE. CDR3 length: 13 amino acids. The DNA for the CDR3 is TGTGCCAGCAGCTTGAGGGGCACAGATACGCAGTATTTT. Translated, it gives CASSLRGTDTQYF.

This clone was seen a few times. J is TRBJ1-2 and V is TRBV5-6; D is ambiguous. The germline V gene has CDR1 SGHDT and CDR2 YYEEEE. The CDR3 is made up of 15 amino acids. With 3 bases removed from V and 4 bases from J, the gap between germline ends came to 16 bases. This chain's CDR3 is CASSSRTLKAYGYTF. The CDR3 DNA reads as TGTGCCAGCAGCTCACGTACGCTTAAAGCCTATGGCTACACCTTC.

The chain employs TRBV7-8 and TRBJ2-1, with D possibly called TRBD1 or TRBD2 (5 bases each). Trimming pared 5 bases from V and 10 bases from J, leaving 18 bases between. The germline CDR1 and CDR2 sequences are SGHVS and FQNEAQ. The CDR3 extends over 14 amino acids. The CDR3 coding sequence is TGTGCCAGCAGCCCCCTGAGGGACCGTGGAGAGCAGTTCTTC. This sequence encodes CASSPLRDRGEQFF.

The J gene is TRBJ2-5, the V gene TRBV5-1, with D unresolved. V was pared by 2 bases and J by 1 base, with 0 bases between. The germline V gene encodes CDR1 SGHRS and CDR2 YFSETQ. This CDR3 is built from 11 residues. Here the CDR3 reads CASSFQETQYF. The DNA of the CDR3 is TGCGCCAGCAGCTTCCAAGAGACCCAGTACTTC.

This clone was recorded only once. The chain combines TRBV28 with TRBJ2-7, with D hard to call. Germline CDR1 reads MDHEN; CDR2 reads SYDVKM. The CDR3 has 13 amino acids. The V gene lost 7 bases and the J gene lost 7 bases, with 17 bases spanning the gap. The CDR3 loop reads CASTPPGHAEQYF. CDR3 coding DNA: TGTGCCAGCACCCCGCCAGGTCACGCGGAGCAGTACTTC.

The table lists this clone with a count of one. V is TRBV5-6 and J is TRBJ2-7, with 10 bases matching TRBD1. Looked up from germline, CDR1 is SGHDT and CDR2 is YYEEEE. The V segment lost 3 bases and the J segment 4 bases; nucleotides outside the gene matches: 10. This CDR3 spans 16 amino acids. The CDR3 DNA follows: TGTGCCAGCAGCTCCCTCGGGACAGGGGCGAGATACGAGCAGTACTTC. This gives the protein CASSSLGTGARYEQYF.

With respect to this clone: Other DNA sequences in this sample translate to the same CDR3. This chain connects TRBV29-1 to TRBJ2-5; D uncertain. V was clipped by 0 bases and J by 4 bases, with 3 bases between them. The CDR3 is 11 residues long. Germline V gene lookup returns CDR1 SQVTM and CDR2 ANQGSEA. This chain's CDR3 is CSVEDRETQYF. The CDR3 DNA reads as TGCAGCGTTGAAGATCGAGAGACCCAGTACTTC.

This rearrangement joins TRBV7-2 to TRBJ2-3; 8 bases agree with TRBD2. The CDR3 has 16 residues. The V and J ends lost 3 bases and 6 bases, in that order; junction bases with no gene match: 11. Germline values: CDR1 SGHTA, CDR2 FQGNSA. The CDR3 reads CASSFLGAGVPDTQYF. CDR3 DNA: TGTGCCAGCAGCTTCCTTGGAGCGGGGGTGCCCGATACGCAGTATTTT.

The rearrangement joins TRBV7-8 to TRBJ2-1; possibly TRBD1 or TRBD2 for D (5 bases each). V was clipped by 3 bases and J by 3 bases, with 12 bases between them. CDR3 length: 15 amino acids. Germline values: CDR1 SGHVS, CDR2 FQNEAQ. The DNA for the CDR3 is TGTGCCAGCAGCTTGGGGACCCCCCTCTACAATGAGCAGTTCTTC. Translation: CASSLGTPLYNEQFF.

The chain combines TRBV24-1 with TRBJ2-1, with D tentatively TRBD1 (6 bases). The V gene's germline CDR1 is KGHDR and CDR2 SFDVKD. This CDR3 is built from 16 residues. The ends were cut back, 4 bases at V and 3 bases at J, with 15 bases in the middle. The chain's CDR3 is CATSDRTVVNYNEQFF. CDR3 coding DNA: TGTGCCACCAGTGACCGGACAGTGGTAAACTACAATGAGCAGTTCTTC.

The chain has TRBV18 and TRBJ1-2; D is perhaps TRBD1 (5 bases). The CDR3 is 15 residues long. CDR1 KGHSH and CDR2 LQKENI come from the germline V gene. Trimming cost V 3 bases and J 8 bases, with 19 bases left between them. The CDR3 reads CASSPTEPGGDGYTF. In DNA, the CDR3 is TGTGCCAGCTCACCTACGGAGCCCGGGGGTGACGGCTACACCTTC.

This clone was counted once. The rearrangement uses TRBV3-1 (or the pseudogene TRBV3-2) and TRBJ1-4; TRBD1 agrees at 9 bases. The germline CDR1 and CDR2 sequences are LGHDT and YNNKEL (reference sequence). This CDR3 is 14 amino acids long. V was pared by 4 bases and J by 7 bases, with 4 bases of the junction left unmatched. The CDR3 region is CASSPGQGGEKLFF. As DNA, the CDR3 is TGTGCCAGCAGCCCGGGACAGGGAGGTGAAAAACTGTTTTTT.

This chain uses TRBV6-5 with TRBJ2-3; 7 nucleotides agree with TRBD2. V lost 8 bases, J lost 2 bases, and 7 bases stayed unmatched. Germline V gene lookup returns CDR1 MNHEY and CDR2 SVGAGI. CDR3 size: 14 residues. CDR3 region: CASALGGITDTQYF. The CDR3 region has the DNA TGTGCCAGCGCCCTCGGGGGGATCACAGATACGCAGTATTTT.

The genes are TRBV6-5 and TRBJ1-1; TRBD1 is a possible D gene (5 bases). In germline, CDR1 is MNHEY, CDR2 SVGAGI. Trimming pared 0 bases from V and 11 bases from J, leaving 13 bases between. CDR3 length: 13 residues. CDR3 DNA sequence: TGTGCCAGCAGTTACTCCCAGGGCCGGAATGCTTTCTTT. Residues: CASSYSQGRNAFF.

The chain links TRBV10-3 to TRBJ1-5; D gene unclear. The CDR3 spans 14 residues. Germline CDR1 is ENHRY and CDR2 is SYGVKD. V was pared by 6 bases and J by 4 bases, with 13 bases between. CDR3 sequence (DNA): TGTGCCATCAGGTCAGCGTTGGATAATCAGCCCCAGCATTTT. Translated, it gives CAIRSALDNQPQHF.

The rearrangement uses TRBV7-2 and TRBJ2-3, with D uncertain. The CDR3 is 13 amino acids. Germline CDR1 reads SGHTA; CDR2 reads FQGNSA. Trimming took 1 base from V and 0 from J, leaving 2 bases between them. CDR3 DNA: TGTGCCAGCAGCTTAGGTAGCACAGATACGCAGTATTTT. It translates to CASSLGSTDTQYF.

The chain uses TRBV11-2 and TRBJ2-7; D not certain. Germline V gene sequence: CDR1 SGHAT, CDR2 FQNNGV. V was shortened by 8 bases and J by 3 bases, with 11 bases between the two germline ends. The CDR3 is 12 residues long. Here the CDR3 reads CASLRTGYEQYF. The CDR3 coding sequence is TGTGCCAGCCTCAGGACCGGCTACGAGCAGTACTTC.